This record looks at one T cell receptor (beta chain) sequence and its context. Its target is not known. The data were taken from a study of graft-versus-host responses after intestinal transplantation. The wider study: The transplants performed in recipients were multivisceral, liver-intestinal, or isolated intestinal. Recipients were all induced with anti-thymocyte globulin, then given tacrolimus and steroids for 3 to 4 years. Study conclusions and caveats: Early post-transplant HvG declines tracked with peak circulating GvH clone levels. Allografts of patients with graft-donor T cell macrochimerism showed high graft-versus-host to host-versus-graft clone ratios.

CDR1 is SGHTA and CDR2 is FQGTGA in the germline V gene. CDR3 size: 12 residues. The ends were cut back, 3 bases at V and 8 bases at J, with 8 bases in the middle. The data were produced by immunoSEQ multiplex PCR, yet TCRdb's version contains in-frame clones alone and is incomplete. The sample includes tens of thousands of clones, roughly 95% of them seen just once. The clonotype originates from a human donor who was the organ donor for an intestinal transplant. Sequencing was performed on unstimulated CD8+ T cells sorted from spleen or lymph node cells, taken before transplant. The chain is built from TRBV7-3 and TRBJ2-1; no firm D call. CDR3 sequence: CASSFNSDEQFF. DNA of the CDR3: TGTGCCAGCAGCTTCAATTCCGATGAGCAGTTCTTC.